The rows below give T cell receptor beta chains drawn from one sample of a study of CD8+ T cells in alopecia areata. Measured with immunoSEQ multiplex PCR; TCRdb has only the in-frame clones, and not every one. The sample contains approximately 200,000 clones, more than 45% of which appear only once. The sequences come from CD4+ T cells sorted from blood, collected at week 24, from a patient treated with tofacitinib. These receptor sequences come from a human donor with alopecia areata. The CDR3 runs from the conserved cysteine through the conserved F or W. Fields, in order: J gene, V gene, clone size, D gene, CDR3 DNA, CDR3 protein. The D gene is left open where the match is weak. Size is stated for part of the rows, as once, few or many counts, or as a class when the clone is expanded.

j_call: TRBJ2-7
v_call: TRBV7-2
clone_size: NA
d_call: NA
cdr3_nt: TGTGCCAGCAGCTTCTCGCAGTCCGAGCAGTACTTC
cdr3_aa: CASSFSQSEQYF

j_call: TRBJ2-1
v_call: TRBV18
clone_size: few
d_call: NA
cdr3_nt: TGTGCCAGCTCACCAACCCAGGGCGATGAGCAGTTCTTC
cdr3_aa: CASSPTQGDEQFF

j_call: TRBJ2-3
v_call: TRBV6-5
clone_size: NA
d_call: NA
cdr3_nt: TGTGCCAGCAGCCCGGGACTCGGCACAGATACGCAGTATTTT
cdr3_aa: CASSPGLGTDTQYF

j_call: TRBJ2-4
v_call: TRBV20-1
clone_size: NA
d_call: NA
cdr3_nt: TGCAGTGTGGGATTCAGAAACATTCAGTACTTC
cdr3_aa: CSVGFRNIQYF

j_call: TRBJ2-2
v_call: TRBV7-9
clone_size: NA
d_call: TRBD2
cdr3_nt: TGTGCCAGCAGCCTACGACTAGCGGGATCCACCGGGGAGCTGTTTTTT
cdr3_aa: CASSLRLAGSTGELFF

j_call: TRBJ1-2
v_call: TRBV7-2
clone_size: NA
d_call: NA
cdr3_nt: TGTGCCAGCAGCACACTCTATGGCTACACCTTC
cdr3_aa: CASSTLYGYTF

j_call: TRBJ2-5
v_call: TRBV7-6
clone_size: NA
d_call: NA
cdr3_nt: TGTGCCAGCAGCTTATTTAACAGGGACCAAGAGACCCAGTACTTC
cdr3_aa: CASSLFNRDQETQYF

j_call: TRBJ1-4
v_call: TRBV28
clone_size: NA
d_call: TRBD1
cdr3_nt: TGTGCCAGCAGTTTGATATTTGGGACAGAGAATGAAAAACTGTTTTTT
cdr3_aa: CASSLIFGTENEKLFF

j_call: TRBJ1-5
v_call: TRBV7-9
clone_size: few
d_call: NA
cdr3_nt: TGTGCCAGCAGCTTGTTTGCCGATCAGCCCCAGCATTTT
cdr3_aa: CASSLFADQPQHF

j_call: TRBJ1-6
v_call: TRBV27
clone_size: NA
d_call: TRBD1
cdr3_nt: TGTGCCAGCAGTTTAGCGGGACAGGATAATTCACCCCTCCACTTT
cdr3_aa: CASSLAGQDNSPLHF

j_call: TRBJ2-5
v_call: TRBV20-1
clone_size: few
d_call: NA
cdr3_nt: TGCAGTGCTGACCAAGAGACCCAGTACTTC
cdr3_aa: CSADQETQYF

j_call: TRBJ1-5
v_call: TRBV6-1
clone_size: once
d_call: NA
cdr3_nt: TGTGCCAGCAGTGAAGGTGTGGGGAGACAGCCCCAGCATTTT
cdr3_aa: CASSEGVGRQPQHF

j_call: TRBJ1-5
v_call: TRBV6-6
clone_size: few
d_call: TRBD1
cdr3_nt: TGTGCCAGCAGTTACCCCCCGGGACAGAGTAATCAGCCCCAGCATTTT
cdr3_aa: CASSYPPGQSNQPQHF

j_call: TRBJ1-1
v_call: TRBV5-1
clone_size: NA
d_call: NA
cdr3_nt: TGCGCCAGCAGCTTGGAAGGGCTCTGGACTGAAGCTTTCTTT
cdr3_aa: CASSLEGLWTEAFF

j_call: TRBJ2-5
v_call: TRBV13
clone_size: NA
d_call: NA
cdr3_nt: TGTGCCAGCAGCCGCCAAGAGACCCAGTACTTC
cdr3_aa: CASSRQETQYF

j_call: TRBJ2-3
v_call: TRBV7-3
clone_size: NA
d_call: NA
cdr3_nt: TGTGCCAGCAGCTTATGGGCAGGGGTAGGAGATACGCAGTATTTT
cdr3_aa: CASSLWAGVGDTQYF

j_call: TRBJ1-4
v_call: TRBV10-3
clone_size: few
d_call: TRBD1
cdr3_nt: TGTGCCATCTCCCCCGGGACAGGAGATGAAAAACTGTTTTTT
cdr3_aa: CAISPGTGDEKLFF

j_call: TRBJ2-5
v_call: TRBV7-8
clone_size: NA
d_call: NA
cdr3_nt: TGTGCCAGCATATTAAGGGGCAACCAAGAGACCCAGTACTTC
cdr3_aa: CASILRGNQETQYF

j_call: TRBJ2-1
v_call: TRBV25-1
clone_size: NA
d_call: NA
cdr3_nt: TGTGCCAGCAGTACCATAGGACTAGGGGGCAATGAGCAGTTCTTC
cdr3_aa: CASSTIGLGGNEQFF

j_call: TRBJ2-5
v_call: TRBV2
clone_size: once
d_call: NA
cdr3_nt: TGTGCCAGCAGTCTATCAGCGGCAGAGACCCAGTACTTC
cdr3_aa: CASSLSAAETQYF

j_call: TRBJ2-5
v_call: TRBV5-1
clone_size: NA
d_call: NA
cdr3_nt: TGCGCCAGCAGTCCCCAGGCTCCGGGAGAGACCCAGTACTTC
cdr3_aa: CASSPQAPGETQYF

j_call: TRBJ2-7
v_call: TRBV5-1
clone_size: NA
d_call: NA
cdr3_nt: TGCGCCAGCAGCTTGGGCGGGACACCGTCCAACGAGCAGTACTTC
cdr3_aa: CASSLGGTPSNEQYF

j_call: TRBJ1-1
v_call: TRBV9
clone_size: NA
d_call: NA
cdr3_nt: TGTGCCAGCAGCGTAGCGTCTGAGAACACTGAAGCTTTCTTT
cdr3_aa: CASSVASENTEAFF

j_call: TRBJ1-2
v_call: TRBV7-9
clone_size: NA
d_call: NA
cdr3_nt: TGTGCCAGCAGCTTTGACGTCTATGGCTACACCTTC
cdr3_aa: CASSFDVYGYTF

j_call: TRBJ2-2
v_call: TRBV15
clone_size: once
d_call: TRBD1
cdr3_nt: TGTGCCACCAGCAGGGACAGGCGGAACACCGGGGAGCTGTTTTTT
cdr3_aa: CATSRDRRNTGELFF

j_call: TRBJ1-2
v_call: TRBV5-4
clone_size: NA
d_call: TRBD1
cdr3_nt: TGTGCCAGCAGCTTGGACAGGGGGCATGGCTACACCTTC
cdr3_aa: CASSLDRGHGYTF

j_call: TRBJ1-2
v_call: TRBV5-4
clone_size: NA
d_call: NA
cdr3_nt: TGTGCCAGCAGCTTTGGCGCGCTATACTATGGCTACACCTTC
cdr3_aa: CASSFGALYYGYTF

j_call: TRBJ2-7
v_call: TRBV30
clone_size: NA
d_call: NA
cdr3_nt: TGTGCCTGGAGTGTCGGTGACAGTGCCTACGAGCAGTACTTC
cdr3_aa: CAWSVGDSAYEQYF

j_call: TRBJ1-2
v_call: TRBV7-9
clone_size: few
d_call: NA
cdr3_nt: TGTGCCAGCAGCTCGCCCGATAACTATGGCTACACCTTC
cdr3_aa: CASSSPDNYGYTF

j_call: TRBJ1-2
v_call: TRBV28
clone_size: NA
d_call: TRBD1
cdr3_nt: TGTGCCAGCAGTATTACAGGGGAAGCTAACTATGGCTACACCTTC
cdr3_aa: CASSITGEANYGYTF

j_call: TRBJ2-7
v_call: TRBV30
clone_size: NA
d_call: TRBD2
cdr3_nt: TGTGCCTGGAGTGGGTTGGGGCGGGAGTCTTCTTACTACGAGCAGTACTTC
cdr3_aa: CAWSGLGRESSYYEQYF

j_call: TRBJ2-4
v_call: TRBV2
clone_size: NA
d_call: NA
cdr3_nt: TGTGCCAGCAGTATAAAAAACATTCAGTACTTC
cdr3_aa: CASSIKNIQYF

j_call: TRBJ2-5
v_call: TRBV9
clone_size: NA
d_call: NA
cdr3_nt: TGTGCCAGCAGCGGCATTACCGGAGAGACCCAGTACTTC
cdr3_aa: CASSGITGETQYF

j_call: TRBJ2-2
v_call: TRBV5-4
clone_size: NA
d_call: TRBD1
cdr3_nt: TGTGCCAGCAGCAAGGACAGGGCGGACACCGGGGAGCTGTTTTTT
cdr3_aa: CASSKDRADTGELFF

j_call: TRBJ2-6
v_call: TRBV4-1
clone_size: once
d_call: NA
cdr3_nt: TGCGCCAGCCGTCAGATATCTGGGGCCAACGTCCTGACTTTC
cdr3_aa: CASRQISGANVLTF

j_call: TRBJ2-5
v_call: TRBV7-2
clone_size: NA
d_call: TRBD1
cdr3_nt: TGTGCCAGCACCCGACAGGGGGCAACTGAGACCCAGTACTTC
cdr3_aa: CASTRQGATETQYF

j_call: TRBJ2-3
v_call: TRBV28
clone_size: NA
d_call: TRBD1
cdr3_nt: TGTGCCAGCAGGGACAGGGGGTCCCGCACAGATACGCAGTATTTT
cdr3_aa: CASRDRGSRTDTQYF

j_call: TRBJ2-7
v_call: TRBV5-4
clone_size: few
d_call: NA
cdr3_nt: TGTGCCAGCAGCTCCGAGGGGCCCTACGAGCAGTACTTC
cdr3_aa: CASSSEGPYEQYF

j_call: TRBJ2-2
v_call: TRBV10-2
clone_size: NA
d_call: TRBD2
cdr3_nt: TGCGCCAGCAGTCTAGCGGGCGCTGTCACCGGGGAGCTGTTTTTT
cdr3_aa: CASSLAGAVTGELFF

j_call: TRBJ2-7
v_call: TRBV6-6
clone_size: many
d_call: NA
cdr3_nt: TGTGCCAGCAGACCCGCAGACAGAGGTTTCCACCACGAGCAGTACTTC
cdr3_aa: CASRPADRGFHHEQYF

j_call: TRBJ1-1
v_call: TRBV10-3
clone_size: few
d_call: NA
cdr3_nt: TGTGCCATCAAAGTAAGGGACACAAACACTGAAGCTTTCTTT
cdr3_aa: CAIKVRDTNTEAFF

j_call: TRBJ1-6
v_call: TRBV6-5
clone_size: few
d_call: NA
cdr3_nt: TGTGCCAGCAGTTTGGAGGGAAACTCACCCCTCCACTTT
cdr3_aa: CASSLEGNSPLHF

j_call: TRBJ2-5
v_call: TRBV7-9
clone_size: NA
d_call: NA
cdr3_nt: TGTGCCAGCAGCTTAGCGGCAGGGAGGGAGACCCAGTACTTC
cdr3_aa: CASSLAAGRETQYF

j_call: TRBJ2-4
v_call: TRBV30
clone_size: NA
d_call: NA
cdr3_nt: TGTGCCTGGACCCCGATTGCCAAAAACATTCAGTACTTC
cdr3_aa: CAWTPIAKNIQYF

j_call: TRBJ2-5
v_call: TRBV9
clone_size: NA
d_call: TRBD2
cdr3_nt: TGTGCCAGCAGCGTAGCGGCGGGAGTTAAGGAGACCCAGTACTTC
cdr3_aa: CASSVAAGVKETQYF

j_call: TRBJ2-3
v_call: TRBV4-1
clone_size: NA
d_call: NA
cdr3_nt: TGCGCCAGTGGGTTGGACACACGCTATTTT
cdr3_aa: CASGLDTRYF

j_call: TRBJ1-5
v_call: TRBV2
clone_size: once
d_call: NA
cdr3_nt: TGTGCCAGCAGTACGGGTCCTAGCAATCAGCCCCAGCATTTT
cdr3_aa: CASSTGPSNQPQHF

j_call: TRBJ2-3
v_call: TRBV29-1
clone_size: few
d_call: TRBD2
cdr3_nt: TGCAGCGTTGACGGCGGGGGGCCTAGCACAGATACGCAGTATTTT
cdr3_aa: CSVDGGGPSTDTQYF